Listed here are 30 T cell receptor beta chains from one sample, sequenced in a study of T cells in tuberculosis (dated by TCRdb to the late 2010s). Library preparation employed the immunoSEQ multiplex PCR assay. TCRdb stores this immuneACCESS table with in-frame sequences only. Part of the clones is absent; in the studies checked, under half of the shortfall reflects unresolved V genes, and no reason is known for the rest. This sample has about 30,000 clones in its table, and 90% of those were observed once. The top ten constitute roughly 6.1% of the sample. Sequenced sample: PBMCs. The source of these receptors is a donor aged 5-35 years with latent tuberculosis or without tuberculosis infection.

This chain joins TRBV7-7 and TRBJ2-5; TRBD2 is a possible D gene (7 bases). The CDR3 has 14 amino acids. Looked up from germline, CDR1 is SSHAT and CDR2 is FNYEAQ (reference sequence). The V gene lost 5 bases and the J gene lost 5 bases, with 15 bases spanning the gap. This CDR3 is CASSAGGPGETQYF. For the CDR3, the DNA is TGTGCCAGCAGCGCCGGGGGGCCCGGCGAGACCCAGTACTTC.

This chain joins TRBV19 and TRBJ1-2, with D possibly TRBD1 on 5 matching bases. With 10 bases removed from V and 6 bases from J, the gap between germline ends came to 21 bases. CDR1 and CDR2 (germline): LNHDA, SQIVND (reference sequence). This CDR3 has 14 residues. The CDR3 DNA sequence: TGTGCCACTAGGCCTCAAGACAGTTTCAATGGCTACACCTTC. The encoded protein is CATRPQDSFNGYTF.

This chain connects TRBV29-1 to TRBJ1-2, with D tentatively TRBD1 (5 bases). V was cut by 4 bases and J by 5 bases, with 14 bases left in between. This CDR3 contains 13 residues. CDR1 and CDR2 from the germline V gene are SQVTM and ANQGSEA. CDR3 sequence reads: CSVAPQGGYGYTF. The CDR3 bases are TGCAGCGTTGCCCCCCAGGGTGGGTATGGCTACACCTTC.

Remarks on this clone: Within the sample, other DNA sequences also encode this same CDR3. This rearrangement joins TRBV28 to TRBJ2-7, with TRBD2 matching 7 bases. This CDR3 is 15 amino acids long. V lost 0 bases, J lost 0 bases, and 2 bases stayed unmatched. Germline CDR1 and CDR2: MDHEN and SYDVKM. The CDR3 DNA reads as TGTGCCAGCAGTTTATGGGGGGGGAGCTCCTACGAGCAGTACTTC. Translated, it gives CASSLWGGSSYEQYF.

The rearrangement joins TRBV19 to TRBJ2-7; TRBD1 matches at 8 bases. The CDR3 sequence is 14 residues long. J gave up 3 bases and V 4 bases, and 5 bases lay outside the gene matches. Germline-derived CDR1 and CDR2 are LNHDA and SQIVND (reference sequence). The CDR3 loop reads CASSRTGIDYEQYF. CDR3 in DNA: TGTGCCAGTAGTAGGACAGGGATCGACTACGAGCAGTACTTC.

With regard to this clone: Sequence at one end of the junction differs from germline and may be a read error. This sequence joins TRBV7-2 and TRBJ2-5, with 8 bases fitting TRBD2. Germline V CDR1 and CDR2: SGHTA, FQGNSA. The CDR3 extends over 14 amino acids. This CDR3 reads CASSSLVGERGRNF. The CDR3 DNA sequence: TGTGCCAGCAGCTCCCTAGTGGGTGAGCGGGGGCGCAACTTC.

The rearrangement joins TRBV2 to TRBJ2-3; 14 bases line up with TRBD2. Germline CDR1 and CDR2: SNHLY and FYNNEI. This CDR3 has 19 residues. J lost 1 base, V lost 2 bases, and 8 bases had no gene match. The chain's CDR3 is CASSEYGLAGGRGTDTQYF. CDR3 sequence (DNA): TGTGCCAGCAGTGAATATGGACTAGCGGGGGGCAGAGGCACAGATACGCAGTATTTT.

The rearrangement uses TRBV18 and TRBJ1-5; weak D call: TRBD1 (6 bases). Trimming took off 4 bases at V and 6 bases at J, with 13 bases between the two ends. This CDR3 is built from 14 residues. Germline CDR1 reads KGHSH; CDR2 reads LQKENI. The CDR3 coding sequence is TGTGCCAGCTCACTAGCAGGGGTGGCTCAGCCCCAGCATTTT. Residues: CASSLAGVAQPQHF.

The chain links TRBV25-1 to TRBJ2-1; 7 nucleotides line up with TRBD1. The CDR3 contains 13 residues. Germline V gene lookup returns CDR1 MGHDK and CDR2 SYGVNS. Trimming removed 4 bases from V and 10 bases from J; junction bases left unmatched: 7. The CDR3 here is CASSATGVGEQFF. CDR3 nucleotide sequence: TGTGCCAGCAGTGCCACAGGGGTAGGGGAGCAGTTCTTC.

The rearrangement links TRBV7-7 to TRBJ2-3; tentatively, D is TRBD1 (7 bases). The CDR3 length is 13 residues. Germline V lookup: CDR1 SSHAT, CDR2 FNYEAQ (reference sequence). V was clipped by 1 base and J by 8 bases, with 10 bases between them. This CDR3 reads CASSLGQGGTQYF. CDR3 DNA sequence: TGTGCCAGCAGCTTAGGCCAGGGGGGTACGCAGTATTTT.

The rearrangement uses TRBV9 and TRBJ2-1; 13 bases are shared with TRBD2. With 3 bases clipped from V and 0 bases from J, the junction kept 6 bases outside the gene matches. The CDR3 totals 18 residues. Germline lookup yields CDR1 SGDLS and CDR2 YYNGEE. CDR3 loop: CASSGLAGGQSSYNEQFF. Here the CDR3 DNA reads TGTGCCAGCAGCGGACTAGCGGGGGGCCAAAGCTCCTACAATGAGCAGTTCTTC. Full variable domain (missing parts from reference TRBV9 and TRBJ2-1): DSGVTQTPKHLITATGQRVTLRCSPRSGDLSVYWYQQSLDQGLQFLIQYYNGEERAKGNILERFSAQQFPDLHSELNLSSLELGDSALYFCASSGLAGGQSSYNEQFFGPGTRLTVL.

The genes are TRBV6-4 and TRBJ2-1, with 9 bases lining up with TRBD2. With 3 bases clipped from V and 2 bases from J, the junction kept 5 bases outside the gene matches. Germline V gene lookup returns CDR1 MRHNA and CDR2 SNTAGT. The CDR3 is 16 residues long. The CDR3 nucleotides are TGTGCCAGCAGTGAAAGAGGCGGGGGGGCCTACAATGAGCAGTTCTTC. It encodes CASSERGGGAYNEQFF.

In DNA form, the CDR3 reads TGTGCCAGCAGCTCGAGACGGACTAGCGGGACGTTCAATGAGCAGTTCTTC. Its translation: CASSSRRTSGTFNEQFF. The genes are TRBV11-3 and TRBJ2-1, with TRBD2 matching over 12 bases. Germline CDR1 reads SGHNT; CDR2 reads YENEEA. The J segment lost 6 bases and the V segment lost 4 bases, leaving 10 bases of the junction unmatched. The CDR3 spans 17 residues. Full variable domain (missing parts from reference TRBV11-3 and TRBJ2-1): EAGVVQSPRYKIIEKKQPVAFWCNPISGHNTLYWYLQNLGQGPELLIRYENEEAVDDSQLPKDRFSAERLKGVDSTLKIQPAELGDSAVYLCASSSRRTSGTFNEQFFGPGTRLTVL.

The CDR3 DNA reads as TGTGCCAGCAGTGCCCGCGGCGGGGGGTTTTACGAGCAGTACTTC. It specifies CASSARGGGFYEQYF. The chain joins TRBV2 to TRBJ2-7; 8 positions match TRBD2. From germline, CDR1 is SNHLY and CDR2 FYNNEI. There are 15 residues in the CDR3. The V and J ends lost 4 bases and 4 bases, in that order; junction bases with no gene match: 9.

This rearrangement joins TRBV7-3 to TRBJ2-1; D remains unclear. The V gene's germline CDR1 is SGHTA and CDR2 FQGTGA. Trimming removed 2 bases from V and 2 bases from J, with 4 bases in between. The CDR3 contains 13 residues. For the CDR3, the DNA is TGTGCCAGCAGCTTAGGCCCCTACAATGAGCAGTTCTTC. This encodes CASSLGPYNEQFF.

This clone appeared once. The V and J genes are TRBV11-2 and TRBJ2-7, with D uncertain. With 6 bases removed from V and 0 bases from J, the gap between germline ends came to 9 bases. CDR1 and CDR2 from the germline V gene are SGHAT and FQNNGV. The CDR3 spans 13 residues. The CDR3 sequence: CASRAQSSYEQYF. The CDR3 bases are TGTGCCAGCAGAGCACAGAGCTCCTACGAGCAGTACTTC.

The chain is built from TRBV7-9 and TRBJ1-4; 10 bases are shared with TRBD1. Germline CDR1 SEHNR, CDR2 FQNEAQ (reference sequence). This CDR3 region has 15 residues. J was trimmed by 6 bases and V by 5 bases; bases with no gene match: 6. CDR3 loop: CASSPWDRGHEKLFF. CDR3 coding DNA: TGTGCCAGCAGCCCTTGGGACAGGGGACATGAAAAACTGTTTTTT.

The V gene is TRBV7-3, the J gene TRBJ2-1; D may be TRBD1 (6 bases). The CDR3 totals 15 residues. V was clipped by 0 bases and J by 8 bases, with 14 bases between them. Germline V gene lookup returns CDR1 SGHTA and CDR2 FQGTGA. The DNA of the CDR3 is TGTGCCAGCAGCTTAACGGGACACCCTTCGGATGAGCAGTTCTTC. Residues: CASSLTGHPSDEQFF.

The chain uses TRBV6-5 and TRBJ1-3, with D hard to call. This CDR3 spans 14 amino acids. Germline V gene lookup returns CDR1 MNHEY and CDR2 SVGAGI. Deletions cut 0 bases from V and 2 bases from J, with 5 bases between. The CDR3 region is CASSYSSPGNTIYF. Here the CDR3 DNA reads TGTGCCAGCAGTTACTCCTCCCCTGGAAACACCATATATTTT.

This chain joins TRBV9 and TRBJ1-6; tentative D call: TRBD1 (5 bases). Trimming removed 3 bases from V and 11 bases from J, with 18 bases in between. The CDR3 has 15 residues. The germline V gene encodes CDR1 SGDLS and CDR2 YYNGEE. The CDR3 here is CASSGRGQGGAPLHF. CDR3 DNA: TGTGCCAGCAGCGGTCGCGGGCAGGGAGGTGCACCCCTCCACTTT.

The CDR3 region is CASSIFRGAMSSGNTIYF. The CDR3 DNA follows: TGTGCCAGTAGTATCTTTCGTGGAGCGATGAGCTCTGGAAACACCATATATTTT. The J gene is TRBJ1-3, the V gene TRBV19; D call uncertain. This CDR3 spans 18 amino acids. V was shortened by 3 bases and J by 0 bases, with 18 bases between the two germline ends. Germline CDR1 reads LNHDA; CDR2 reads SQIVND (reference sequence).

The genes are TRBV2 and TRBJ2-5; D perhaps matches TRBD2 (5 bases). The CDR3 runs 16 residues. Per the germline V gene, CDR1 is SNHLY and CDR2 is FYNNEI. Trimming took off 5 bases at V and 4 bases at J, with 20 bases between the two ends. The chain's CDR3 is CASSLLRLAKLETQYF. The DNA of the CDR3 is TGTGCCAGCAGTCTCTTGAGGCTAGCAAAATTAGAGACCCAGTACTTC.

CDR3 sequence: CASSLRTGNYGYTF. CDR3 sequence (DNA): TGTGCCAGCAGCTTAAGGACAGGGAACTATGGCTACACCTTC. The J gene is TRBJ1-2, the V gene TRBV5-4, with 8 positions matching TRBD1. Germline values: CDR1 SGHNT, CDR2 YYREEE (reference sequence). Germline trimming cut 2 bases from V and 2 bases from J; bases unmatched to any gene: 2. This CDR3 has 14 residues.

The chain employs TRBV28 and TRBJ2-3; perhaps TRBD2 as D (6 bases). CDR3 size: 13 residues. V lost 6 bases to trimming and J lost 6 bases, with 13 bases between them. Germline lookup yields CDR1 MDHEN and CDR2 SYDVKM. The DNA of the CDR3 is TGTGCCAGCAGGAGCCGGAGGGGCGATACGCAGTATTTT. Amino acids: CASRSRRGDTQYF. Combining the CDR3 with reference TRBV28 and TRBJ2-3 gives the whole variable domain DVKVTQSSRYLVKRTGEKVFLECVQDMDHENMFWYRQDPGLGLRLIYFSYDVKMKEKGDIPEGYSVSREKKERFSLILESASTNQTSMYLCASRSRRGDTQYFGPGTRLTVL.

CDR3 nucleotides: TGTGCCAGCAGTTCCGGCGGGACAGGGACCAATCAGCCCCAGCATTTT. Encoded protein: CASSSGGTGTNQPQHF. The chain employs TRBV28 and TRBJ1-5, with 9 bases identical to TRBD1. Germline values: CDR1 MDHEN, CDR2 SYDVKM. This CDR3 has 16 amino acids. Losses at the gene ends were 4 bases for V and 3 bases for J; bases not matched to a gene: 7.

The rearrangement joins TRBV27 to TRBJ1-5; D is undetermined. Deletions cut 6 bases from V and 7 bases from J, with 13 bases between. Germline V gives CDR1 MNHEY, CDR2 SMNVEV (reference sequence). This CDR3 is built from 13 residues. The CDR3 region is CASSRDVGQPQHF. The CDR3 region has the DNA TGTGCCAGCAGCCGGGATGTGGGACAGCCCCAGCATTTT.

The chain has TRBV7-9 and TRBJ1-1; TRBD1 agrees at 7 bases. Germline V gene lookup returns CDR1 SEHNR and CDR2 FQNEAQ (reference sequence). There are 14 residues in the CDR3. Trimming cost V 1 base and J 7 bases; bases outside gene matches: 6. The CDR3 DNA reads TGTGCCAGCAGCTTAGGGGGACAGATCAGTGAAGCTTTCTTT. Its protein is CASSLGGQISEAFF.

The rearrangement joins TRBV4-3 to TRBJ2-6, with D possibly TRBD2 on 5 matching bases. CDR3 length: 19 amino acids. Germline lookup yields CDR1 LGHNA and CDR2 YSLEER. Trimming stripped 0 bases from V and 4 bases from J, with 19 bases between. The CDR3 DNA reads TGCGCCAGCAGCCAAGATCGGGGTACCTATTACTACGGGGCCAACGTCCTGACTTTC. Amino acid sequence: CASSQDRGTYYYGANVLTF.

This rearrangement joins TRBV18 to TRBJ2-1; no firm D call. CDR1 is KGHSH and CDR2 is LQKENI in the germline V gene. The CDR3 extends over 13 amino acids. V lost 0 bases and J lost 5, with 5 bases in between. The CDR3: CASSPPLDNEQFF. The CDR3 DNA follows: TGTGCCAGCTCACCACCACTGGACAATGAGCAGTTCTTC.

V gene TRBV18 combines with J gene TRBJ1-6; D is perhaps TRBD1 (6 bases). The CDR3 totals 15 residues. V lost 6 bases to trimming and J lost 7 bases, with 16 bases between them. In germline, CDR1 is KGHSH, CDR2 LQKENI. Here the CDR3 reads CASSPSRGGNSPLHF. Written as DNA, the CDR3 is TGTGCCAGCTCCCCTTCGAGGGGGGGGAATTCACCCCTCCACTTT.